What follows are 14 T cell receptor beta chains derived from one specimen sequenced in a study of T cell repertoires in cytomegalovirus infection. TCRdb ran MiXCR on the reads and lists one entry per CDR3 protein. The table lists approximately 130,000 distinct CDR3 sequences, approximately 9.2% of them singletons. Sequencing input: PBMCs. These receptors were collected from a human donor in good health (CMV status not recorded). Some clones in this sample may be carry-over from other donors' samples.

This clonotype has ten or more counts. CDR3: CASSTRTDTPNTEAFF. CDR3 coding DNA: TGTGCCAGCAGCACCCGGACAGATACTCCTAACACTGAAGCTTTCTTT. The rearrangement links TRBV12-3 or TRBV12-4 to TRBJ1-1, with D perhaps matching TRBD1 (6 bases). The germline V and J ends were trimmed by 6 bases and 2 bases, with 19 bases remaining between them. The CDR3 length is 16 residues.

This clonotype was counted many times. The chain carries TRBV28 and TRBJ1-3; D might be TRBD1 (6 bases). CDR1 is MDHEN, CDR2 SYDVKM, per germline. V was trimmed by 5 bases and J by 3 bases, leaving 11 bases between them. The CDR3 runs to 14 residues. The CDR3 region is CASSLGQIGNTIYF. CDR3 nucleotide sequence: TGTGCCAGCAGTCTTGGACAGATTGGAAACACCATATATTTT. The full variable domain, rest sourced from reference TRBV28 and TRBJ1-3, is DVKVTQSSRYLVKRTGEKVFLECVQDMDHENMFWYRQDPGLGLRLIYFSYDVKMKEKGDIPEGYSVSREKKERFSLILESASTNQTSMYLCASSLGQIGNTIYFGEGSWLTVV.

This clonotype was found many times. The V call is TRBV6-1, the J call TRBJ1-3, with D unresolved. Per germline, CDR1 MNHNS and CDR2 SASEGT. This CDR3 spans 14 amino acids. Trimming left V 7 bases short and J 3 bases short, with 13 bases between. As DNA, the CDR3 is TGTGCCAGCAAGTTGCGGGCGGATGGAAACACCATATATTTT. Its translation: CASKLRADGNTIYF.

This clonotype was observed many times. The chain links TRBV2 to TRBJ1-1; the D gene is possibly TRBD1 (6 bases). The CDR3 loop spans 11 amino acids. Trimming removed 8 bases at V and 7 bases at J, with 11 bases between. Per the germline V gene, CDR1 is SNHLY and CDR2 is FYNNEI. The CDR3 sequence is CASLGGREAFF. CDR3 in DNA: TGTGCCAGCCTAGGGGGTCGTGAAGCTTTCTTT.

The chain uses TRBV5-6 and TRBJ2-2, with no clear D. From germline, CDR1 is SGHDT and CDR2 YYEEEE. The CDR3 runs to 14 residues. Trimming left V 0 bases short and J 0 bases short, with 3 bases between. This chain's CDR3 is CASSLGTNTGELFF. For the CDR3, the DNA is TGTGCCAGCAGCTTGGGGACGAACACCGGGGAGCTGTTTTTT.

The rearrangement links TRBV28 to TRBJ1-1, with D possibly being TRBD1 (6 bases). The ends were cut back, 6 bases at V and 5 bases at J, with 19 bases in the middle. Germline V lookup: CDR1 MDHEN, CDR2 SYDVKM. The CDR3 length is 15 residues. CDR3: CASSQAGERGTEAFF. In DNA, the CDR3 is TGTGCCAGCAGCCAAGCAGGGGAAAGGGGAACTGAAGCTTTCTTT.

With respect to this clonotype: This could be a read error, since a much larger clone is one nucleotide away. The CDR3 nucleotides read TGTGCCAGCAGCCAAGAATGGACAGCCAAGGTCAATGAGCAGTTCTTC. Translation gives CASSQEWTAKVNEQFF. The gene calls are TRBV3-1 and TRBJ2-1, with D perhaps TRBD1 (6 bases). Germline V gene lookup returns CDR1 LGHDT and CDR2 YNNKEL (reference sequence). This CDR3 region has 16 residues. Trimming stripped 0 bases from V and 6 bases from J, with 15 bases between.

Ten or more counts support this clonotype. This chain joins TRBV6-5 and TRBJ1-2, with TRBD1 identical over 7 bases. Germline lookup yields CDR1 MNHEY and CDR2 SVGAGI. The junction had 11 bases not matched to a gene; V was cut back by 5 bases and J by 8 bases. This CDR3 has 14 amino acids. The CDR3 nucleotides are TGTGCCAGCAGTCGGATGTCAGACAGGGAAGGCTACACCTTC. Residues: CASSRMSDREGYTF.

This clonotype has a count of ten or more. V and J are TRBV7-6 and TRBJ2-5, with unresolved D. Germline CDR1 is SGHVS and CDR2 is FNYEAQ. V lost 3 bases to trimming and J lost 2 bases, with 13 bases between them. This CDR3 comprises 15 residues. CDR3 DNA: TGTGCCAGCAGCTTTGCGGCAGCCATACAAGAGACCCAGTACTTC. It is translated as CASSFAAAIQETQYF.

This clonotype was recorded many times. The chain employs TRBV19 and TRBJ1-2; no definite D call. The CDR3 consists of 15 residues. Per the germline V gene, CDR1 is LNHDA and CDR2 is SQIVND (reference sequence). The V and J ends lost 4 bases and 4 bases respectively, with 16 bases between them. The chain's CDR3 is CASSTAPRTVYGYTF. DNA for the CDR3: TGTGCCAGTAGTACCGCCCCGCGGACCGTCTATGGCTACACCTTC.

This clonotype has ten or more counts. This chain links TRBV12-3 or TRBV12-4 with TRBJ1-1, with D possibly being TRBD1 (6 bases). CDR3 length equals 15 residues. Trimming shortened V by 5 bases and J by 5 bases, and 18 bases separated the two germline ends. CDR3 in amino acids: CASSPPAGGGTEAFF. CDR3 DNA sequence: TGTGCCAGCAGTCCACCGGCGGGAGGGGGAACTGAAGCTTTCTTT.

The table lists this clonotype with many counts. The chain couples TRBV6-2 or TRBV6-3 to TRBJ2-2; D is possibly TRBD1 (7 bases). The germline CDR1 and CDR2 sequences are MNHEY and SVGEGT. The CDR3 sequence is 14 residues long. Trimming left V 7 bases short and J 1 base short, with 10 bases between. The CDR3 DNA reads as TGTGCCAGCACCAGGGGGGAGAACACCGGGGAGCTGTTTTTT. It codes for CASTRGENTGELFF.

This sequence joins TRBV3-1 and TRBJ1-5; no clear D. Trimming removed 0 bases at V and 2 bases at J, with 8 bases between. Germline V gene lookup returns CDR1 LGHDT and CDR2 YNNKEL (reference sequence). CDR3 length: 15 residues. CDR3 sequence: CASSQDGLGNQPQHF. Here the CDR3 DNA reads TGTGCCAGCAGCCAAGACGGGTTGGGCAATCAGCCCCAGCATTTT.

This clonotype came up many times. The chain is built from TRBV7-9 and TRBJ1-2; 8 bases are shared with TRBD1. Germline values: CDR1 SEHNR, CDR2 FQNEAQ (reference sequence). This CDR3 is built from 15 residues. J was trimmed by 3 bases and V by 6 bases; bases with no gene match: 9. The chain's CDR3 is CASSRQGPKDYGYTF. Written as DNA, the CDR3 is TGTGCCAGCAGTAGACAGGGGCCTAAGGACTATGGCTACACCTTC.